This is a list of T cell receptor beta chains from one sample in a study of metastatic and nonmetastatic thyroid tumors. TCRdb reprocessed the PCR reads via MiXCR. The data contain some 8,500 clones, about 40% of them singletons. What was sequenced was tumor tissue. The receptors derive from a female donor with papillary thyroid cancer or a benign thyroid nodule (not recorded which). Some clones in this sample may be carry-over from other donors' samples. CDR3s include the opening cysteine and the closing phenylalanine or tryptophan. The order of the fields is CDR3 DNA, CDR3 protein, J gene, D gene, clone size, V gene. The D gene is left open where the match is weak. Some rows mark clone size as missing; the rest say once, few, many or name a class of expanded clone.

TGTGCCAGCTCTCGGACAGGGGGCGAAGGCGAAAAACTGTTTTTT | CASSRTGGEGEKLFF | TRBJ1-4 | TRBD1 | NA | TRBV18
TGTGCCAGCAGCTTAGAAGGGAACACCGGGGAGCTGTTTTTT | CASSLEGNTGELFF | TRBJ2-2 | NA | NA | TRBV11-2
TGTGCCAGCAGCTTAGAAGGCGGAGGCTACGAGCAGTACTTC | CASSLEGGGYEQYF | TRBJ2-7 | NA | medium-sized | TRBV7-9
TGTGCCAGCAGCCAATTCAGCACTCCAGATGGCTACACCTTC | CASSQFSTPDGYTF | TRBJ1-2 | NA | once | TRBV3-1
TGTGCCAGTAGACCCAGGGGAGGTTTTCGCGAGCAGTACTTC | CASRPRGGFREQYF | TRBJ2-7 | NA | NA | TRBV19
TGTGCCAGCAGGTCTAGCGATACGAACACCGGGGAGCTGTTTTTT | CASRSSDTNTGELFF | TRBJ2-2 | NA | few | TRBV12-3/TRBV12-4
TGTGCCACTCAAGGCCTCGGTGGAAACACCATATATTTT | CATQGLGGNTIYF | TRBJ1-3 | NA | medium-sized | TRBV19
TGTGCCAGCAGTACAAAAACAGGGGGGCCCTATGGCTACACCTTC | CASSTKTGGPYGYTF | TRBJ1-2 | TRBD1 | NA | TRBV6-1
TGTGCCACCAGTCCAGGGCTTCAAGAGACCCAGTACTTC | CATSPGLQETQYF | TRBJ2-5 | NA | NA | TRBV24-1
TGTGCCAGCAGTGAAAGGGGGGCACTCTCCTACGAGCAGTACTTC | CASSERGALSYEQYF | TRBJ2-7 | NA | few | TRBV6-1